This T cell receptor (beta chain) was sequenced during a study of blood T cell repertoires in COVID-19. The table came from immunoSEQ multiplex PCR; TCRdb's copy has only in-frame clones and leaves some out. The sample lists 100,000 to 150,000 clones; 70% to 90% were seen once. CDR3 length equals 16 residues. CDR1 and CDR2 from the germline V gene are SGHVS and FQNEAQ. Losses at the gene ends were 4 bases for V and 2 bases for J; bases not matched to a gene: 1. The sequenced material came from peripheral blood. This sequence joins TRBV7-8 and TRBJ2-6, with 11 bases lining up with TRBD1. This receptor was obtained from a human donor in a cohort sampled during active COVID-19. DNA of the CDR3: TGTGCCAGCAGCTCGGGACAGGGGGCTGGGGCCAACGTCCTGACTTTC. Amino acids: CASSSGQGAGANVLTF.